These 29 T cell receptor beta chains share one sample of origin, sequenced in a study of graft-versus-host responses after intestinal transplantation. No antigens are known for them. Sequencing was performed with immunoSEQ multiplex PCR; in TCRdb, only in-frame clones are kept and a portion is missing. This sample yields 65,000 to 100,000 clones, of which 85% to 95% are seen a single time; around 0.38% belongs to the top ten. The material sequenced was unstimulated CD8+ T cells sorted from spleen or lymph node cells, taken before transplant. These receptors were obtained from a human donor who was the organ donor for an intestinal transplant.

This rearrangement joins TRBV7-3 to TRBJ2-2; tentatively, D is TRBD2 (5 bases). Germline values: CDR1 SGHTA, CDR2 FQGTGA. CDR3 length: 13 amino acids. The germline V and J ends were trimmed by 4 bases and 6 bases, with 9 bases remaining between them. This CDR3 reads CASSSGLPGELFF. The CDR3 DNA follows: TGTGCCAGCAGCTCCGGACTTCCCGGGGAGCTGTTTTTT.

This sequence joins TRBV9 and TRBJ2-7; D is undetermined. The CDR3 is 16 residues long. Deletions cut 0 bases from V and 0 bases from J, with 13 bases between. Germline lookup yields CDR1 SGDLS and CDR2 YYNGEE. The CDR3: CASSVGAGDPSYEQYF. The CDR3 nucleotides read TGTGCCAGCAGCGTAGGGGCAGGCGACCCCTCCTACGAGCAGTACTTC.

The J gene is TRBJ1-2, the V gene TRBV9, with D uncertain. The V end was cut by 3 bases, the J end by 4 bases, with 4 bases between. Germline lookup yields CDR1 SGDLS and CDR2 YYNGEE. The CDR3 length is 11 residues. In DNA, the CDR3 is TGTGCCAGCAGCGGGAGCTATGGCTACACCTTC. Translation gives CASSGSYGYTF.

The rearrangement uses TRBV5-6 and TRBJ2-3; D remains unclear. The CDR3 covers 12 residues. V gave up 3 bases and J gave up 0 bases, with 2 bases separating them. CDR1 is SGHDT and CDR2 is YYEEEE in the germline V gene. In DNA form, the CDR3 reads TGTGCCAGCAGCTCTAGCACAGATACGCAGTATTTT. Translating it yields CASSSSTDTQYF.

V and J are TRBV9 and TRBJ1-2; TRBD1 matches at 12 bases. V trimming: 3 bases; J trimming: 3 bases; junction bases outside the gene matches: 6. This CDR3 is 16 amino acids long. CDR1 is SGDLS and CDR2 is YYNGEE in the germline V gene. DNA of the CDR3: TGTGCCAGCAGCGCGCCCGGGACAGGGGGCTACTATGGCTACACCTTC. It is translated as CASSAPGTGGYYGYTF.

The chain uses TRBV9 and TRBJ2-7; D ambiguous. The germline CDR1 and CDR2 sequences are SGDLS and YYNGEE. V shed 3 bases and J shed 5 bases, with 12 bases lying between them. This CDR3 is built from 13 residues. The chain's CDR3 is CASSGRFSHEQYF. In nucleotides, the CDR3 is TGTGCCAGCAGCGGGCGGTTTAGCCACGAGCAGTACTTC.

The V and J genes are TRBV6-5 and TRBJ2-5; perhaps TRBD2 as D (5 bases). Germline V CDR1 and CDR2: MNHEY, SVGAGI. The CDR3 loop spans 15 amino acids. V lost 2 bases and J lost 0, with 10 bases in between. CDR3 sequence (DNA): TGTGCCAGCAGTTACGGTTGGGAGTACCAAGAGACCCAGTACTTC. Translating gives CASSYGWEYQETQYF.

The chain joins TRBV9 to TRBJ2-2, with 10 bases that match TRBD1. CDR1 is SGDLS and CDR2 is YYNGEE in the germline V gene. CDR3 length equals 13 residues. V was clipped by 9 bases and J by 6 bases; unmatched bases: 5. As DNA, the CDR3 is TGTGCCACCGGGACAGGGGACCCCGGGGAGCTGTTTTTT. It specifies CATGTGDPGELFF.

The rearrangement links TRBV10-1 to TRBJ2-7, with TRBD1 as a possible D gene (5 bases). This CDR3 contains 16 residues. Per germline, CDR1 WNHNN and CDR2 SYGVQD (reference sequence). V was shortened by 6 bases and J by 3 bases, with 21 bases between the two germline ends. CDR3 amino acids: CASRHPTQTAIYEQYF. The CDR3 bases are TGCGCCAGCAGACACCCTACCCAGACAGCGATCTACGAGCAGTACTTC.

The genes are TRBV7-9 and TRBJ2-7; 8 positions agree with TRBD1. CDR1 and CDR2 from the germline V gene are SEHNR and FQNEAQ (reference sequence). The CDR3 loop spans 13 amino acids. V dropped 5 bases and J dropped 5; count of bases not matched to a gene: 5. CDR3 loop: CASSPPDRDEQYF. CDR3 bases: TGTGCCAGCAGCCCCCCGGACAGGGACGAGCAGTACTTC.

V is TRBV7-2 and J is TRBJ2-5, with a weak D call TRBD2 (6 bases). Looked up from germline, CDR1 is SGHTA and CDR2 is FQGNSA. The CDR3 length is 15 residues. V lost 1 base and J lost 4, with 13 bases in between. CDR3 protein: CASSLGVTSSETQYF. The CDR3 bases are TGTGCCAGCAGCTTAGGGGTAACTAGCTCAGAGACCCAGTACTTC.

The chain couples TRBV29-1 to TRBJ2-1, with D tentatively TRBD1 (5 bases). CDR3 length: 13 residues. V was cut by 7 bases and J by 10 bases, with 20 bases left in between. Germline lookup yields CDR1 SQVTM and CDR2 ANQGSEA. This chain's CDR3 is CSAPAGSPDEQFF. In DNA, the CDR3 is TGCAGCGCCCCGGCAGGGTCGCCCGACGAGCAGTTCTTC.

This clone was seen a single time. The rearrangement joins TRBV4-1 to TRBJ2-2, with 11 bases lining up with TRBD2. CDR1 MGHRA and CDR2 YSYEKL come from the germline V gene. There are 18 residues in the CDR3. V lost 2 bases to trimming and J lost 3 bases; unmatched junction nucleotides: 8. CDR3 coding DNA: TGCGCCAGCAGCCAATTAGCGGGGGGGCCTCGGGACACCGGGGAGCTGTTTTTT. Protein product: CASSQLAGGPRDTGELFF.

A single count supports this clone. V gene TRBV4-2 combines with J gene TRBJ2-3, with unresolved D. Trimming removed 1 base at V and 3 bases at J, with 14 bases between. The germline V gene has CDR1 LGHNA and CDR2 YNFKEQ. The CDR3 is made up of 16 amino acids. CDR3 sequence reads: CASSQGQTSITDTQYF. The CDR3 DNA reads TGTGCCAGCAGCCAAGGGCAGACTTCGATAACAGATACGCAGTATTTT.

This sequence joins TRBV5-6 and TRBJ1-5, with 7 bases lining up with TRBD1. Looked up from germline, CDR1 is SGHDT and CDR2 is YYEEEE. The CDR3 is 18 residues long. V was pared by 0 bases and J by 2 bases, with 11 bases of the junction left unmatched. CDR3 protein: CASSLGQGRAYGNQPQHF. In DNA, the CDR3 is TGTGCCAGCAGCTTGGGACAGGGCAGGGCATACGGCAATCAGCCCCAGCATTTT.

The table lists this clone with a few counts. V gene TRBV28 combines with J gene TRBJ2-7, with no clear D. CDR1 and CDR2 from the germline V gene are MDHEN and SYDVKM. Trimming took 5 bases from V and 7 from J, leaving 21 bases between them. The CDR3 loop spans 15 amino acids. The CDR3 DNA reads as TGTGCCAGCAGTGGCTCAAGTGGCAGTACCTTTGAGCAGTACTTC. Its translation: CASSGSSGSTFEQYF.

The chain recombines TRBV27 with TRBJ2-7; TRBD1 aligns across 7 bases. Per germline, CDR1 MNHEY and CDR2 SMNVEV (reference sequence). The CDR3 consists of 14 residues. Germline trimming cut 5 bases from V and 2 bases from J; bases unmatched to any gene: 6. In nucleotides, the CDR3 is TGTGCCAGCAGTGACCGGGACAGTCCCTACGAGCAGTACTTC. As protein: CASSDRDSPYEQYF.

V usage is TRBV4-1 and J usage is TRBJ2-3; TRBD1 might be the D (5 bases). Germline-derived CDR1 and CDR2 are MGHRA and YSYEKL. Deletions cut 5 bases from V and 0 bases from J, with 15 bases between. This CDR3 spans 16 amino acids. The CDR3 coding sequence is TGCGCCAGCAGCAATCTGGAGACAGCTAGCACAGATACGCAGTATTTT. Translation gives CASSNLETASTDTQYF.

The chain couples TRBV10-3 to TRBJ2-7; 7 bases fit TRBD2. The CDR3 loop spans 13 amino acids. Germline V lookup: CDR1 ENHRY, CDR2 SYGVKD. The ends lost 10 bases at V and 3 bases at J; junction bases unmatched: 9. Here the CDR3 reads CATGPGLNYEQYF. In DNA, the CDR3 is TGTGCCACAGGGCCGGGACTAAACTACGAGCAGTACTTC.

The rearrangement links TRBV2 to TRBJ1-2; no clear D. V lost 7 bases, J lost 5 bases, and 14 bases lay in between. CDR1 and CDR2 (germline): SNHLY, FYNNEI. This CDR3 has 13 residues. Written as DNA, the CDR3 is TGTGCCAGCACCTCAAAAGGGAGATATGGCTACACCTTC. As protein: CASTSKGRYGYTF. Full variable domain (rest looked up from reference TRBV2 and TRBJ1-2): EPEVTQTPSHQVTQMGQEVILRCVPISNHLYFYWYRQILGQKVEFLVSFYNNEISEKSEIFDDQFSVERPDGSNFTLKIRSTKLEDSAMYFCASTSKGRYGYTFGSGTRLTVV.

This rearrangement joins TRBV19 to TRBJ2-7; 7 bases line up with TRBD1. The J segment lost 4 bases and the V segment lost 3 bases, leaving 6 bases of the junction unmatched. The CDR3 sequence is 14 residues long. The germline gives CDR1 LNHDA, CDR2 SQIVND (reference sequence). This CDR3 is CASSMGTAVYEQYF. The CDR3 nucleotides read TGTGCCAGTAGTATGGGGACAGCAGTATACGAGCAGTACTTC.

The chain recombines TRBV6-5 with TRBJ2-7; 7 bases line up with TRBD1. The CDR3 length is 13 residues. Trimming removed 5 bases from V and 5 bases from J; junction bases left unmatched: 6. CDR1 MNHEY and CDR2 SVGAGI come from the germline V gene. In DNA, the CDR3 is TGTGCCAGCAGTAGTACAGGGGTCCACGAGCAGTACTTC. This codes for CASSSTGVHEQYF.

As to this clone: At the DNA level, this CDR3 is encoded by other sequences in the same sample as well. The rearrangement uses TRBV4-1 and TRBJ2-7, with D perhaps matching TRBD1 (6 bases). Trimming took off 0 bases at V and 4 bases at J, with 10 bases between the two ends. The germline gives CDR1 MGHRA, CDR2 YSYEKL. This CDR3 has 14 amino acids. CDR3 DNA sequence: TGCGCCAGCAGCCAAGAGGGTAGGGGGTACGAGCAGTACTTC. As protein: CASSQEGRGYEQYF.

The rearrangement joins TRBV28 to TRBJ1-1, with 9 bases fitting TRBD1. The J segment lost 5 bases and the V segment lost 4 bases, leaving 5 bases of the junction unmatched. CDR1 and CDR2 from the germline V gene are MDHEN and SYDVKM. The CDR3 extends over 14 amino acids. In DNA, the CDR3 is TGTGCCAGCAGTTCAAACAGGGGGCGGACTGAAGCTTTCTTT. This encodes CASSSNRGRTEAFF.

V usage is TRBV27 and J usage is TRBJ1-2, with D maybe TRBD1 (6 bases). Germline lookup yields CDR1 MNHEY and CDR2 SMNVEV (reference sequence). The CDR3 has 17 amino acids. V was trimmed by 5 bases and J by 6 bases, leaving 25 bases between them. The CDR3 DNA is TGTGCCAGCAGTGTGATCCCCCCGGACAGAGGATCGGATGGCTACACCTTC. Protein product: CASSVIPPDRGSDGYTF.

This chain connects TRBV27 to TRBJ2-5; 9 nucleotides align to TRBD1. Trimming cost V 1 base and J 5 bases; bases outside gene matches: 8. The CDR3 has 16 residues. Germline V gene lookup returns CDR1 MNHEY and CDR2 SMNVEV (reference sequence). The DNA of the CDR3 is TGTGCCAGCAGTTTATTACCGGGACAGGGAAGGGAGACCCAGTACTTC. This codes for CASSLLPGQGRETQYF.

The rearrangement uses TRBV4-1 and TRBJ2-2, with TRBD1 matching 10 bases. Germline V gene sequence: CDR1 MGHRA, CDR2 YSYEKL. J was trimmed by 0 bases and V by 8 bases; bases with no gene match: 12. CDR3 length: 18 amino acids. CDR3 region: CASGLVLTGGPNTGELFF. CDR3 nucleotides: TGCGCCAGCGGACTTGTTCTGACAGGGGGCCCGAACACCGGGGAGCTGTTTTTT.

The J gene is TRBJ2-7, the V gene TRBV7-3; a possible D gene is TRBD1 (8 bases). The germline V gene encodes CDR1 SGHTA and CDR2 FQGTGA. CDR3 length: 15 amino acids. The V end lost 5 bases, the J end lost 2 bases, and 16 bases lay between the germline ends. CDR3 DNA: TGTGCCAGCAGCCCCACAGGGGGGAGGGCCTACGAGCAGTACTTC. It encodes CASSPTGGRAYEQYF.

The CDR3 here is CASSDSGLPTDTQYF. The CDR3 coding sequence is TGTGCCAGCAGTGATAGCGGGCTTCCTACAGATACGCAGTATTTT. This sequence joins TRBV9 and TRBJ2-3; 7 bases are a match to TRBD2. The CDR3 runs to 15 residues. Germline CDR1 is SGDLS and CDR2 is YYNGEE. The V gene end was trimmed by 5 bases and the J gene end by 3 bases; junction bases not matched to a gene: 9. Complete variable domain (other parts from reference TRBV9 and TRBJ2-3): DSGVTQTPKHLITATGQRVTLRCSPRSGDLSVYWYQQSLDQGLQFLIQYYNGEERAKGNILERFSAQQFPDLHSELNLSSLELGDSALYFCASSDSGLPTDTQYFGPGTRLTVL.